This is a list of T cell receptor beta chains from one sample in a study of human T cells and chemical hapten exposure. TCRdb redid the calling of the RACE reads with MiXCR, one entry per CDR3 protein. The table includes some 380,000 distinct CDR3 sequences, more than 4.5% detected once. The specimen comprised whole blood, sampled in connection with sensitization to the hapten diphenylcyclopropenone (DPC). These receptors all come from a woman aged 45-65 years with alopecia areata. Some clones in this sample may be carry-over from other donors' samples. Both conserved end residues are part of each CDR3.

V gene: TRBV6-2/TRBV6-3
CDR3 length: 14
CDR3 protein: CASISRGTGDTQYF

V gene: TRBV29-1
CDR3 length: 13
CDR3 protein: CSAALDRNYGYTF

V gene: TRBV5-4
CDR3 length: 16
CDR3 protein: CASRSQAGSYNSPLHF

V gene: TRBV6-5
CDR3 length: 14
CDR3 protein: CVSSFGLAAYEQYF

V gene: TRBV30
CDR3 length: 14
CDR3 protein: CAWTPGGTYNEQFF

V gene: TRBV4-3
CDR3 length: 14
CDR3 protein: CASSHSGGEDEQFF

V gene: TRBV3-1
CDR3 length: 15
CDR3 protein: CASTQSSLSYNEQFF

V gene: TRBV27
CDR3 length: 14
CDR3 protein: CASSSDRWREKLFF

V gene: TRBV5-1
CDR3 length: 15
CDR3 protein: CASRFFQGAYTEAFF

V gene: TRBV2
CDR3 length: 13
CDR3 protein: CASSRQGGQPQHF

V gene: TRBV6-6
CDR3 length: 16
CDR3 protein: CASSSSIAGGTDTQYF

V gene: TRBV12-3/TRBV12-4
CDR3 length: 18
CDR3 protein: CASSSYPVGVGGHQPQHF

V gene: TRBV6-1
CDR3 length: 13
CDR3 protein: CASTGGSLSEQYF

V gene: TRBV23-1
CDR3 length: 16
CDR3 protein: CASSQLSYWADNEQFF

V gene: TRBV5-1
CDR3 length: 14
CDR3 protein: CASSLAGMRTEAFF

V gene: TRBV11-2
CDR3 length: 16
CDR3 protein: CASNSLGSGSSDTQYF

V gene: TRBV29-1
CDR3 length: 16
CDR3 protein: CSVEYIRGGGTTEAFF

V gene: TRBV27
CDR3 length: 16
CDR3 protein: CASSFLSVASLNEQYF

V gene: TRBV29-1
CDR3 length: 11
CDR3 protein: CSVDGQATWSF

V gene: TRBV6-6
CDR3 length: 14
CDR3 protein: CASSTRGGQETQYF

V gene: TRBV9
CDR3 length: 14
CDR3 protein: CASTPAQGAGEAFF

V gene: TRBV4-3
CDR3 length: 14
CDR3 protein: CASSQGLEPCEQYF

V gene: TRBV28
CDR3 length: 12
CDR3 protein: CASSLLGGIQYF

V gene: TRBV30
CDR3 length: 14
CDR3 protein: CAWKLTGAGNTIYF

V gene: TRBV7-9
CDR3 length: 13
CDR3 protein: CASRSGGTGELFF

V gene: TRBV20-1
CDR3 length: 19
CDR3 protein: CSARVPTSGRAPLYNEQFF

V gene: TRBV28
CDR3 length: 15
CDR3 protein: CASSPPGGLAGEQYF

V gene: TRBV12-3/TRBV12-4
CDR3 length: 15
CDR3 protein: CASSPTGSPLTEAFF

V gene: TRBV5-1
CDR3 length: 15
CDR3 protein: CASSLAGMGTDTQYF

V gene: TRBV11-2
CDR3 length: 14
CDR3 protein: CASSSEGLAYGYTF

V gene: TRBV7-9
CDR3 length: 13
CDR3 protein: CASSLTGKGEQFF

V gene: TRBV28
CDR3 length: 15
CDR3 protein: CASSQGGPPAYEQYF

V gene: TRBV7-8
CDR3 length: 13
CDR3 protein: CASSYREVGIQYF

V gene: TRBV2
CDR3 length: 13
CDR3 protein: CASNGQGNTEAFF

V gene: TRBV7-2
CDR3 length: 17
CDR3 protein: CASSVFPGTSGDNEQFF

V gene: TRBV29-1
CDR3 length: 15
CDR3 protein: CSVEDRLAGRETQYF

V gene: TRBV6-6
CDR3 length: 16
CDR3 protein: CASSYSLAASTDTQYF

V gene: TRBV5-8
CDR3 length: 13
CDR3 protein: CASSRTGVDIQYF

V gene: TRBV12-3/TRBV12-4
CDR3 length: 12
CDR3 protein: CASSQGNYGYTF

V gene: TRBV2
CDR3 length: 12
CDR3 protein: CASRDSQLYRFF

V gene: TRBV10-3
CDR3 length: 13
CDR3 protein: CAIGGTAQETQYF

V gene: TRBV29-1
CDR3 length: 13
CDR3 protein: CSVGRTDNTEAFF

V gene: TRBV7-9
CDR3 length: 16
CDR3 protein: CASSPRGDRDTGELFF